This TCR beta chain is from a study of graft-versus-host responses after intestinal transplantation. Study-wide context: Once they had received anti-thymocyte globulin induction, all recipients took tacrolimus and steroids for approximately three years.

This CDR3 comprises 13 residues. Trimming cost V 5 bases and J 1 base, with 8 bases left between them. Germline CDR1 and CDR2: SEHNR and FQNEAQ (reference sequence). As concerns this clone: Its antigen is currently unknown.

Findings and caveats of the study: Levels of circulating GvH clones at their peak were associated with early post-transplant HvG declines. Some patients had graft-donor T cell macrochimerism. In their allografts, the ratios of graft-versus-host to host-versus-graft T cell clones were high. GvH clones appeared in recipient marrow, some first in ileum or blood.

The assay was immunoSEQ multiplex PCR, and TCRdb's table has in-frame clones only and misses some. The sample gives about 85,000 clones, less than 90% of which show up once; approximately 18% is in the top ten. This chain links TRBV7-9 with TRBJ1-2; D call uncertain. Sequenced material: unstimulated CD8+ T cells sorted from spleen or lymph node cells, taken before intestinal transplant. The source of this sequence is a human donor who received an intestinal transplant. This CDR3 reads CASSLGGNYGYTF. CDR3 in DNA: TGTGCCAGCAGCCTAGGCGGTAACTATGGCTACACCTTC. Supplemented by reference TRBV7-9 and TRBJ1-2, the full variable domain reads DTGVSQNPRHKITKRGQNVTFRCDPISEHNRLYWYRQTLGQGPEFLTYFQNEAQLEKSRLLSDRFSAERPKGSFSTLEIQRTEQGDSAMYLCASSLGGNYGYTFGSGTRLTVV.